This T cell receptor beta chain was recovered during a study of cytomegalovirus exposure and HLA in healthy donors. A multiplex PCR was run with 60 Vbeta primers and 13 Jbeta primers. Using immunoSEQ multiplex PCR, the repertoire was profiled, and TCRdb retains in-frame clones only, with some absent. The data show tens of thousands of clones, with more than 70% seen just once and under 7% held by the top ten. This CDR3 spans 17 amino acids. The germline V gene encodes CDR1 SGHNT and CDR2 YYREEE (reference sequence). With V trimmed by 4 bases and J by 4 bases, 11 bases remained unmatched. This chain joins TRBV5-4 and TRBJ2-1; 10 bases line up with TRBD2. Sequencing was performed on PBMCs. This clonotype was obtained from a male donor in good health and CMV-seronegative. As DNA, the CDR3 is TGTGCCAGCAGCCCCTATGGGTGGACTAGCGGTTACAATGAGCAGTTCTTC. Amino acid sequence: CASSPYGWTSGYNEQFF.